This T cell receptor beta chain stems from a study of T cell repertoires in cytomegalovirus infection. Overall study context: Signatures in public TCR beta sequences pointed to both CMV infection and matching HLA type.

TCRdb fed the reads into MiXCR, producing one record per CDR3 protein. This table has about 400,000 distinct CDR3 sequences, around 18% appearing once. Germline loops: CDR1 LNHNV, CDR2 YYDKDF (reference sequence). Trimming removed 2 bases from V and 0 bases from J, with 4 bases in between. The CDR3 is 13 amino acids. Only a few counts were recorded for this clonotype. This clonotype was obtained from a human donor in good health (CMV status not recorded). Some clones in this sample may be carry-over from other donors' samples. The sequencing input was PBMCs. The chain is built from TRBV15 and TRBJ1-2; D unclear. The CDR3 nucleotides are TGTGCCACCAGCAGACCCGCTAACTATGGCTACACCTTC. Protein: CATSRPANYGYTF.